The present entry profiles one TCR beta chain with its context. No antigen is known for it. Clinicians diagnosed patients from clinical symptoms, serum thyroxine and TRAb, thyroid ultrasound and orbital computed tomography. The entry originates in a study of T cells in Graves' hyperthyroidism and ophthalmopathy. Amplification of TCR beta CDR3 regions was performed using RNA transcripts as template. A first-round RT-PCR of the TCR CDR3 used the HTBI primer set. Via MiXCR, TCRdb re-called the multiplex PCR reads, giving one row per CDR3 protein. Of roughly 500,000 distinct CDR3 sequences in the sample, 40% to 55% were seen once. Study-wide results and caveats: Ophthalmopathy was identified by the model a median around 6.3 months ahead of onset. A 13 V-J signature model discriminated ophthalmopathy versus stable hyperthyroidism. The majority of expanded thyroid clonotypes above 0.001 also appeared in blood.

The CDR3 totals 14 residues. The V and J ends lost 4 bases and 6 bases respectively, with 16 bases between them. The germline V gene has CDR1 LGHDT and CDR2 YNNKEL (reference sequence). The V call is TRBV3-1, the J call TRBJ2-7; D not certain. Sequences were obtained from peripheral blood or thyroid tissue (not recorded which). The sequence was obtained from an adult woman with Graves' disease, either hyperthyroidism or ophthalmopathy (not recorded which). The CDR3 loop reads CASSPASGPLEQYF. CDR3 nucleotides: TGTGCCAGCAGCCCGGCGTCTGGACCCCTCGAGCAGTACTTC.